The 20 T cell receptor beta chains below were found in one sample sequenced in a study of T-cell reconstitution after alpha-beta-depleted transplantation in children. A TCRbeta library incorporating unique molecular identifiers was prepared. Each CDR3 protein gets one entry after TCRdb re-called the PCR reads with MiXCR. The data hold some 290,000 distinct CDR3 sequences, with around 20% observed a single time. The sequencing here drew on PBMCs, mostly from graft donor cells, taken 180 days after TCRalphabeta/CD19-depleted stem cell transplant. The source is a male patient between 5 and 17 years old who had a stem cell transplant for acute lymphoblastic leukemia, so the T cells may come from the graft donor.

This chain links TRBV6-5 with TRBJ2-7; no firm D call. CDR3 length: 16 residues. Trimming cost V 0 bases and J 1 base, with 13 bases left between them. CDR1 is MNHEY, CDR2 SVGAGI, per germline. The CDR3 DNA is TGTGCCAGCAGTTACTCTGCTAGAGGTGCGTCCTACGAGCAGTACTTC. It specifies CASSYSARGASYEQYF.

This clonotype has more than one count but fewer than ten. The chain links TRBV20-1 to TRBJ2-5; possibly TRBD2 for D (6 bases). The length of the CDR3 is 14 residues. Germline CDR1 and CDR2: DFQATT and SNEGSKA (reference sequence). V lost 3 bases and J 3 bases, leaving 14 bases between the germline ends. The CDR3 DNA reads as TGCAGTGCTAGCCCATCGGGACTCAAAGAGACCCAGTACTTC. Translation: CSASPSGLKETQYF.

The chain carries TRBV5-1 and TRBJ2-2; maybe TRBD1 (5 bases). Per germline, CDR1 SGHRS and CDR2 YFSETQ. V lost 7 bases and J lost 1, with 23 bases in between. There are 18 residues in the CDR3. In DNA, the CDR3 is TGCGCCAGCCAAGGTAGTATGGGGCTCCGAATGAACACCGGGGAGCTGTTTTTT. Protein sequence: CASQGSMGLRMNTGELFF.

The chain uses TRBV29-1 and TRBJ2-7; 10 positions match TRBD2. The ends lost 1 base at V and 2 bases at J; junction bases unmatched: 5. CDR1 SQVTM and CDR2 ANQGSEA come from the germline V gene. The CDR3 runs 15 residues. CDR3 sequence reads: CSVEATSGEPYEQYF. CDR3 sequence (DNA): TGCAGCGTTGAAGCTACTAGCGGGGAACCCTACGAGCAGTACTTC.

The gene calls are TRBV5-1 and TRBJ2-4, with 8 bases aligning to TRBD1. Germline V CDR1 and CDR2: SGHRS, YFSETQ. V shed 4 bases, J shed 0 bases, and the junction held 6 bases outside the gene matches. This CDR3 has 16 amino acids. The CDR3 bases are TGCGCCAGCAGCAGAGGACAGGGTCTAGCCAAAAACATTCAGTACTTC. It codes for CASSRGQGLAKNIQYF.

Comments on this clonotype: The junction differs from germline at one of its ends, possibly a read error. The V call is TRBV6-5, the J call TRBJ1-3; tentative D call: TRBD1 (5 bases). Germline values: CDR1 MNHEY, CDR2 SVGAGI. The CDR3 has 16 amino acids. The CDR3 nucleotides read TGTGTCAGCAGTTACTCGAACAGGCCTGCTGGAAACACCATATATTTT. The encoded protein is CVSSYSNRPAGNTIYF.

This clonotype came up a few times. The CDR3 coding sequence is TGCGCCAGCAGCTTGGATACCCTGACAGCCTGGAGCTACACCTTC. Encoded protein: CASSLDTLTAWSYTF. V usage is TRBV5-1 and J usage is TRBJ1-2; maybe TRBD1 (5 bases). V lost 0 bases to trimming and J lost 9 bases, with 18 bases between them. The CDR3 length is 15 residues. Germline-derived CDR1 and CDR2 are SGHRS and YFSETQ.

This clonotype was recorded many times. The V gene is TRBV20-1, the J gene TRBJ2-2; TRBD2 matches 7 bases. There are 15 residues in the CDR3. Trimming at V came to 2 bases and at J to 2 bases, leaving 5 bases not matched to a gene. The germline CDR1 and CDR2 sequences are DFQATT and SNEGSKA (reference sequence). CDR3 protein: CSARSGGGNTGELFF. The CDR3 DNA sequence: TGCAGTGCTAGATCGGGGGGAGGCAACACCGGGGAGCTGTTTTTT.

This clonotype was seen a few times. The chain employs TRBV6-5 and TRBJ2-1; TRBD1 matches at 8 bases. This CDR3 region has 17 residues. The V segment lost 2 bases and the J segment 4 bases; nucleotides outside the gene matches: 10. CDR1 is MNHEY, CDR2 SVGAGI, per germline. The CDR3 DNA reads as TGTGCCAGCAGTTACAGGGGAGGACAGGGAACTTACAATGAGCAGTTCTTC. Translation: CASSYRGGQGTYNEQFF.

Here the CDR3 DNA reads TGTGCCAGCAGTTGGAGAGTGAATTCACCCCTCCACTTT. Its translation: CASSWRVNSPLHF. The chain combines TRBV27 with TRBJ1-6; D gene ambiguous. With 4 bases removed from V and 7 bases from J, the gap between germline ends came to 8 bases. Germline-derived CDR1 and CDR2 are MNHEY and SMNVEV (reference sequence). The CDR3 has 13 residues.

The chain uses TRBV27 and TRBJ1-1; D gene unclear. Germline lookup yields CDR1 MNHEY and CDR2 SMNVEV (reference sequence). The ends were cut back, 5 bases at V and 6 bases at J, with 10 bases in the middle. This CDR3 is built from 12 residues. CDR3 in amino acids: CASSPGPSEAFF. CDR3 DNA: TGTGCCAGCAGTCCCGGCCCCTCTGAAGCTTTCTTT.

This clonotype was counted between two and nine times. V gene TRBV18 combines with J gene TRBJ2-3, with D tentatively TRBD1 or TRBD2 (5 bases each). The CDR3 runs to 16 residues. Between the trimmed V and J ends, which lost 3 bases and 4 bases, there was a span of 17 bases. Looked up from germline, CDR1 is KGHSH and CDR2 is LQKENI. The CDR3 loop reads CASSPIGTAGSDTQYF. The DNA of the CDR3 is TGTGCCAGCTCACCTATCGGGACCGCTGGGTCAGATACGCAGTATTTT.

This clonotype was found a few times. The J gene is TRBJ1-2, the V gene TRBV10-3; maybe TRBD1 (6 bases). Germline lookup yields CDR1 ENHRY and CDR2 SYGVKD. Trimming took off 10 bases at V and 8 bases at J, with 14 bases between the two ends. The CDR3 spans 11 residues. This CDR3 reads CATPRGIGYTF. CDR3 DNA sequence: TGTGCCACCCCAAGGGGGATAGGCTACACCTTC.

This clonotype was picked up a small number of times. V is TRBV27 and J is TRBJ2-1; TRBD2 aligns across 12 bases. Germline V gene lookup returns CDR1 MNHEY and CDR2 SMNVEV (reference sequence). Losses at the gene ends were 4 bases for V and 6 bases for J; bases not matched to a gene: 4. There are 15 residues in the CDR3. The CDR3 sequence: CASSSGLAGPNEQFF. Written as DNA, the CDR3 is TGTGCCAGCAGTTCGGGACTAGCGGGTCCCAATGAGCAGTTCTTC.

CDR3 loop: CSARVGTVYGYTF. The CDR3 coding sequence is TGCAGTGCTAGGGTGGGGACCGTCTATGGCTACACCTTC. V is TRBV20-1 and J is TRBJ1-2; D perhaps matches TRBD1 (5 bases). V was pared by 3 bases and J by 4 bases, with 12 bases between. The germline V gene encodes CDR1 DFQATT and CDR2 SNEGSKA (reference sequence). This CDR3 comprises 13 residues.

The CDR3 nucleotides read TGTGCAAGTCGCTTAGCGGAACGAGTATATTTT. The encoded protein is CASRLAERVYF. The gene calls are TRBV12-2 and TRBJ1-3. TRBV12-2 is listed as a pseudogene. This CDR3 is built from 11 residues.

The chain joins TRBV20-1 to TRBJ2-1; D remains unclear. The germline V gene has CDR1 DFQATT and CDR2 SNEGSKA (reference sequence). The CDR3 length is 14 residues. V was cut by 6 bases and J by 0 bases, with 12 bases left in between. CDR3 sequence reads: CSADRGGSYNEQFF. CDR3 DNA sequence: TGCAGTGCGGACCGTGGCGGCTCCTACAATGAGCAGTTCTTC.

The rearrangement links TRBV5-1 to TRBJ2-7; D perhaps matches TRBD2 (6 bases). Per germline, CDR1 SGHRS and CDR2 YFSETQ. V lost 1 base, J lost 3 bases, and 11 bases lay in between. CDR3 length: 14 residues. The CDR3 loop is CASSLWDSNYEQYF. In DNA, the CDR3 is TGCGCCAGCAGCTTGTGGGACTCCAACTACGAGCAGTACTTC.

This clonotype was found many times. This chain uses TRBV18 with TRBJ2-1; the D gene is possibly TRBD1 (6 bases). The V end was cut by 3 bases, the J end by 7 bases, with 10 bases between. This CDR3 is 13 amino acids long. Germline values: CDR1 KGHSH, CDR2 LQKENI. DNA for the CDR3: TGTGCCAGCTCACCTTCACAGGGAAATGAGCAGTTCTTC. This sequence encodes CASSPSQGNEQFF.

In its sample, this clonotype was seen once. V is TRBV30 and J is TRBJ1-2; 8 positions match TRBD1. V lost 1 base to trimming and J lost 4 bases; unmatched junction nucleotides: 2. Germline CDR1 reads GTSNPN; CDR2 reads SVGIG (reference sequence). This CDR3 has 13 amino acids. CDR3 in DNA: TGTGCCTGGAGTGACGGGACAGGCTATGGCTACACCTTC. Amino acid sequence: CAWSDGTGYGYTF.